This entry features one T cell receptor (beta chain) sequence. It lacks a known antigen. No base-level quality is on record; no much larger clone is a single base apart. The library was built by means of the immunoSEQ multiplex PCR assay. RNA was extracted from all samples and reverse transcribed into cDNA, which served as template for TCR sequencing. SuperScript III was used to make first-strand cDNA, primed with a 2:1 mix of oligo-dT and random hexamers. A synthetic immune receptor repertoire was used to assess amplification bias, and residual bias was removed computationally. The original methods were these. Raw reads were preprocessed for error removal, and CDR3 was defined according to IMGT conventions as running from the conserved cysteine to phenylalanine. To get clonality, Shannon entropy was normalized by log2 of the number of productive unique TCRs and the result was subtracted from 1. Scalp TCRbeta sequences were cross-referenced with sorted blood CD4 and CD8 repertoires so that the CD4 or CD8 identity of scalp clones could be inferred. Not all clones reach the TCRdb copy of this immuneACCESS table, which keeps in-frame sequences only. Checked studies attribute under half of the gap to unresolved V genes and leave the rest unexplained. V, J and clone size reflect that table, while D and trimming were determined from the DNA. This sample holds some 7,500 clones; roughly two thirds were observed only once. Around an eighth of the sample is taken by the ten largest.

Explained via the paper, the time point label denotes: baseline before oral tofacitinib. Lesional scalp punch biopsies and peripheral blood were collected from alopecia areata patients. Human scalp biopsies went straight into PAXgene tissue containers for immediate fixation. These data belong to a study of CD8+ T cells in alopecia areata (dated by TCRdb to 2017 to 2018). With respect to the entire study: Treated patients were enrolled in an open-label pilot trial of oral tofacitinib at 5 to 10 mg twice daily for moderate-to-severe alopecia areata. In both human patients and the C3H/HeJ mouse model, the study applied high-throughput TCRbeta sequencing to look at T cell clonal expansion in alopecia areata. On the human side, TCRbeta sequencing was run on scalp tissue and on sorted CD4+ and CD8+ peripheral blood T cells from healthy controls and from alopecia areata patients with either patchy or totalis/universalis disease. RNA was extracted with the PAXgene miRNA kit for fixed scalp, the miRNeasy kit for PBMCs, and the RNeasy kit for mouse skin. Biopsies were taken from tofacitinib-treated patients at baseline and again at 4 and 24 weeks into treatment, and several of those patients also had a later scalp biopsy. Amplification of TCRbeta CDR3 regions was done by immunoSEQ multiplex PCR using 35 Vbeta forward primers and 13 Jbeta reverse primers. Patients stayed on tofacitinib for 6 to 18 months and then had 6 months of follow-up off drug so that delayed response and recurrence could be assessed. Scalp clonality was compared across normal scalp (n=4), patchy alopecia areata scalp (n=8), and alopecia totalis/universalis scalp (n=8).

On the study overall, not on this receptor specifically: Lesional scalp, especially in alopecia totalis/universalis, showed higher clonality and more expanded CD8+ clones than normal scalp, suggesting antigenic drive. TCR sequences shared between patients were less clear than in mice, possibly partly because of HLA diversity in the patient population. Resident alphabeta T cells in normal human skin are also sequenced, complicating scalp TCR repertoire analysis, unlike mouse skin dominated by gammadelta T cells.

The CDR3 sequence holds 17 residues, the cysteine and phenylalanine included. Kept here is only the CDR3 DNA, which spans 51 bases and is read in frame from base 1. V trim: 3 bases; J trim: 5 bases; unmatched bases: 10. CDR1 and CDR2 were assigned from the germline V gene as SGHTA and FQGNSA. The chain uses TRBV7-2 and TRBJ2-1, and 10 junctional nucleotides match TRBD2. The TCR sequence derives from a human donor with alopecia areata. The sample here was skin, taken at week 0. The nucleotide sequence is TGTGCCAGCAGCTTCCCAGCACTAGCGGGGAGCCACAATGAGCAGTTCTTC. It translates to CASSFPALAGSHNEQFF.